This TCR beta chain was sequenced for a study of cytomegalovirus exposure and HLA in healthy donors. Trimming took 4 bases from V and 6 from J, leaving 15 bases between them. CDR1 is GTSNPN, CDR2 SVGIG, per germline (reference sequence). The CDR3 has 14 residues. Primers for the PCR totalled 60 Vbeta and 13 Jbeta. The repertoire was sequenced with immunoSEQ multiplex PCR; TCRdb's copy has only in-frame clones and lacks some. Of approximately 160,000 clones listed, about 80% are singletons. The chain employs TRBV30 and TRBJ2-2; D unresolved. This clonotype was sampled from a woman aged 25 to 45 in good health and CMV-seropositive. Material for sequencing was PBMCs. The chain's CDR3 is CAWKGAVYSGELFF. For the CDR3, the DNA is TGTGCCTGGAAAGGAGCCGTTTACTCCGGGGAGCTGTTTTTT.